The 8 T cell receptor beta chains below were found in one sample sequenced in a study of blood T cell repertoires in COVID-19. Repertoires were generated with immunoSEQ multiplex PCR, while TCRdb's copy carries only in-frame clones and drops some. The sample consists of a few hundred thousand clones, roughly 86% of them appearing once. What was sequenced was peripheral blood. The receptors derive from a woman in her twenties or thirties with COVID-19, enrolled during active disease.

V usage is TRBV7-8 and J usage is TRBJ1-6, with D possibly TRBD1 on 5 matching bases. CDR3 length equals 15 residues. V was cut by 4 bases and J by 10 bases, with 17 bases left in between. Germline V gives CDR1 SGHVS, CDR2 FQNEAQ. The CDR3 loop reads CASSSKDSGGSPLHF. In DNA form, the CDR3 reads TGTGCCAGCAGCTCAAAAGACAGCGGAGGGTCACCCCTCCACTTT.

The chain couples TRBV6-4 to TRBJ2-2; the D is unclear. The CDR3 contains 13 residues. Germline V gene sequence: CDR1 MRHNA, CDR2 SNTAGT. V was cut by 3 bases and J by 3 bases, with 5 bases left in between. The CDR3 nucleotides are TGTGCCAGCAGTGATTTCTACACCGGGGAGCTGTTTTTT. It yields the protein CASSDFYTGELFF.

V is TRBV7-2 and J is TRBJ2-7; no clear D gene. Germline V CDR1 and CDR2: SGHTA, FQGNSA. Trimming pared 5 bases from V and 3 bases from J, leaving 11 bases between. The length of the CDR3 is 13 residues. This CDR3 is CASSPRGSYEQYF. CDR3 sequence (DNA): TGTGCCAGCAGCCCCCGCGGAAGCTACGAGCAGTACTTC. Complete variable domain (other parts from reference TRBV7-2 and TRBJ2-7): GAGVSQSPSNKVTEKGKDVELRCDPISGHTALYWYRQSLGQGLEFLIYFQGNSAPDKSGLPSDRFSAERTGGSVSTLTIQRTQQEDSAVYLCASSPRGSYEQYFGPGTRLTVT.

V is TRBV5-4 and J is TRBJ2-4; D may be TRBD1 (7 bases). V lost 7 bases, J lost 1 base, and 27 bases lay in between. The CDR3 runs to 19 residues. Germline lookup yields CDR1 SGHNT and CDR2 YYREEE (reference sequence). DNA for the CDR3: TGTGCCAGCGCCCCGGAGGGGGCGGCTAGCGAGAACGCCAAAAACATTCAGTACTTC. It translates to CASAPEGAASENAKNIQYF.

CDR3 sequence: CASSDSGGGANEQFF. The CDR3 nucleotides read TGTGCCAGCAGTGATTCAGGAGGGGGGGCGAATGAGCAGTTCTTC. The chain links TRBV25-1 to TRBJ2-1, with a tentative D call TRBD2 (7 bases). CDR1 is MGHDK, CDR2 SYGVNS, per germline. V was trimmed by 3 bases and J by 7 bases, leaving 16 bases between them. This CDR3 has 15 residues.

The chain is built from TRBV7-9 and TRBJ2-2; D gene uncertain. Trimming left V 6 bases short and J 2 bases short, with 19 bases between. The CDR3 runs 17 residues. Germline loops: CDR1 SEHNR, CDR2 FQNEAQ (reference sequence). Here the CDR3 reads CASSRLLAHGNTGELFF. The CDR3 DNA is TGTGCCAGCAGTCGCCTCTTAGCCCACGGAAACACCGGGGAGCTGTTTTTT.

The chain recombines TRBV28 with TRBJ2-1, with 7 bases that match TRBD1. From germline, CDR1 is MDHEN and CDR2 SYDVKM. J lost 3 bases, V lost 5 bases, and 16 bases had no gene match. CDR3 size: 18 residues. In DNA form, the CDR3 reads TGTGCCAGCAGTCTGAACGCCCCACACAGGGGCCTCTACAATGAGCAGTTCTTC. This gives the protein CASSLNAPHRGLYNEQFF.

This chain links TRBV18 with TRBJ1-2, with D perhaps TRBD1 (5 bases). The V gene's germline CDR1 is KGHSH and CDR2 LQKENI. The V and J ends lost 6 bases and 2 bases respectively, with 13 bases between them. The CDR3 spans 14 residues. Here the CDR3 reads CASSQAKGNYGYTF. In nucleotides, the CDR3 is TGTGCCAGCTCCCAGGCGAAGGGGAACTATGGCTACACCTTC.